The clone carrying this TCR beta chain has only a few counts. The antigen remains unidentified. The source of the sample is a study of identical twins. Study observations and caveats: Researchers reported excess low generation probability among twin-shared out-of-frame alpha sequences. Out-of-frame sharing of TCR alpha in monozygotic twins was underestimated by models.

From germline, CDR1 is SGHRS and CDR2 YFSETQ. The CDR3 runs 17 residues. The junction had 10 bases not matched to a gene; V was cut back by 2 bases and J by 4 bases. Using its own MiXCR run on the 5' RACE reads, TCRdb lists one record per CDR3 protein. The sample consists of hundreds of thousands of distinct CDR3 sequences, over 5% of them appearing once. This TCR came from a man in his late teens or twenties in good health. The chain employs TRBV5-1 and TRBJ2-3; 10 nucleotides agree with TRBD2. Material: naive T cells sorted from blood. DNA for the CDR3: TGCGCCAGCAGCTTAGGACTAGCGGCACAGGGCCCAGATACGCAGTATTTT. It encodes CASSLGLAAQGPDTQYF.